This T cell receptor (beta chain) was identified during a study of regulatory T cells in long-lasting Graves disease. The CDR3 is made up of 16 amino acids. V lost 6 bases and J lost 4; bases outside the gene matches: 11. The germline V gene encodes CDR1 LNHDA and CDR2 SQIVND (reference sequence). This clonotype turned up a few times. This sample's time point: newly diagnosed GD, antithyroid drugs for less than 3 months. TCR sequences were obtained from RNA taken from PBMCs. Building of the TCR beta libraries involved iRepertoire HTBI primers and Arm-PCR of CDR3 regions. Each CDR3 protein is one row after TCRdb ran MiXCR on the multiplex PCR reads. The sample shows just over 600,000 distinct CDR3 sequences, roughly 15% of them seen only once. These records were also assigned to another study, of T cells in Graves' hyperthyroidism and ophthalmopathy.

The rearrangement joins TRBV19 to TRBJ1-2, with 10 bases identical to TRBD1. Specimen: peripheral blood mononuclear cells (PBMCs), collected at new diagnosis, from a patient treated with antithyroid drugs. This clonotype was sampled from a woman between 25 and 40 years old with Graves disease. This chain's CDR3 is CASRPPGQGMIYGYTF. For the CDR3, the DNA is TGTGCCAGTAGACCCCCGGGACAGGGGATGATCTATGGCTACACCTTC.